This T cell receptor (beta chain) was sequenced for a study of cytomegalovirus exposure and HLA in healthy donors (dated by TCRdb to the late 2010s). Looking at the study overall: In an earlier analysis of some 550 of the donors, around 290 Gb of sequence data and 120 million or so unique TCR beta sequences from 150 million to 200 million T cells were reported. Roughly 5 DR-DQ haplotypes were handled as single units for association and clustering because linkage in the cohort was strong. Class I and class II HLA loci were covered by the typing at four-digit resolution. Alongside the repertoire data, information on donor age, sex, ethnicity and CMV serostatus was compiled. Approximately 300 gigabases of sequencing data and 91 million or so unique TCR sequences made up an early release that covered several hundred HLA-typed donors. To decide whether each TCR beta V gene segment behaved as functional or pseudogenic, an earlier analysis of approximately 590 of the donors relied on high-throughput TCR beta sequencing. Of the 300 to 500 genotyped donors, roughly 80% were placed in the genetic ancestry cluster associated with self-reported Caucasian donors. Across 300 to 400 genotyped donors of the cohort, an average of 235,054 unique TCR beta nucleotide sequences per donor were sequenced, and around 19% of those sequences were non-productive. A later genetic analysis used genome-wide SNP genotypes for 398 of the 666 donors, treating that subset as a discovery cohort. Every discovery cohort repertoire had been produced on one sequencing platform. To study patterns of TCR occurrence, a later analysis re-analyzed previously published TCR beta repertoires from under 750 donors and added high-resolution HLA genotyping. In addition to the first cohort of roughly 700 subjects, a separate validation cohort of 120 different subjects was used. The number of donors typed differed by locus, with roughly 629-640 for A, B, C, DRB1 and DQB1, about 500 for DQA1, approximately 580 for DPA1, and around 460 for DPB1. The study used immunosequencing to profile the T cell repertoires of 666 subjects and linked those repertoires to cytomegalovirus serostatus. The study aimed to test whether signatures of past pathogen exposure could be identified by cataloging public T cell receptors. The later analysis used no new phenotypic data to find candidate immune exposures, relying instead on TCR beta sequences and their occurrence across donors. High-throughput TCR immunosequencing, statistical association of individual TCRs with disease status, and machine learning were combined to predict cytomegalovirus infection status. Overall results and qualifications from the work: A few of the identified cytomegalovirus-associated TCR beta chains were confirmed in vitro to be specific for cytomegalovirus antigens. In a later analysis, HLA-associated TCR beta chains showed more clonal expansion and lower generation probabilities than non-associated chains that were equally common. In an earlier analysis of around 500 of the donors, most TCR beta V segments appeared in productive rearrangements about 87% or about 30% of the time, broadly matching IMGT annotations. A further reported finding was that TCR beta sequences accurately predicted the HLA-A and HLA-B alleles for most subjects in the first cohort. According to the authors, the approach could potentially be generalized to other disease states and immunological phenotypes. In a later analysis, several top co-occurrence clusters were reported to appear linked to parvovirus B19, influenza, CMV and Epstein-Barr virus. A later analysis found that TCR association rates varied across HLA loci, with DRB1 alleles showing the most associated TCRs and HLA-C alleles the fewest. Compared with the roughly 700-donor mean, donors in an Asian-associated ancestry cluster had fewer N-insertions in productive TCRs, according to a later genetic analysis. The 87-base-pair reads could not distinguish some IMGT-functional V segments, including TRBV6-2 and TRBV6-3, so those segments were excluded. For the cohort, immune exposure information was limited to CMV serostatus. Linkage disequilibrium might explain the correlated functional status among segregating V segments, but an unknown experimental factor could not be ruled out. When HLA alleles, especially DR and DQ, strongly co-occurred, attributing TCR associations to individual alleles was difficult. In a later genetic analysis, a missense DCLRE1C variant was associated with V-gene and J-gene trimming of TCR beta chains, and the association was replicated in an independent cohort. About 17 rarely observed V segments, including chromosome 9 orphons, were excluded from the earlier analysis of approximately 500 of the donors because counts were too low. A cluster of highly shared sequence variants was judged likely to be a technical artifact of the sequencing pipeline. In both the original and validation cohorts, the classifier was reported to diagnose cytomegalovirus status with high specificity and sensitivity. HLA typing was unavailable for some donors at each locus, so association tests used only the typed subset. Specific HLA alleles were associated with 18,000 or so TCR beta sequences at a false discovery rate of 0.05 in a later analysis. Only TCR beta chains were sequenced in this cohort, and the absence of alpha or paired-chain data limited detectable features. Across donors, most TCR sequences were observed very rarely, whereas some public TCRs were present in many individuals. A later analysis found that most CMV-associated TCR beta chains appeared HLA-restricted, with HLA associations seemingly driven largely by CMV exposure. The study gave a list of about 170 TCR beta chains associated with cytomegalovirus. Sequencing depth was assumed to be roughly uniform across donors in the presence/absence analyses, though that assumption may not hold.

The cohort was made up of about 670 healthy bone marrow donors. At the time of sampling, all cohort members were nominally healthy, though unrecorded immune exposures were likely present. The donor tested CMV seronegative, placing the donor among the 350 to 400 seronegative members of the cohort. Each donor provided a peripheral blood sample, and peripheral blood mononuclear cells were used for TCR beta sequencing. The Qiagen DNeasy Blood Extraction Kit was used to extract genomic DNA from the blood cell samples. CDR1 and CDR2 (SQVTM, ANQGSEA) derive from the germline V gene. From the cysteine up to the phenylalanine, the CDR3 has a length of 12 residues. The read is trimmed to its CDR3 DNA, 36 bases read in frame from base 1. Germline trimming: 3 bases from V, 4 bases from J; junction bases outside gene matches: 1. About this clone: Its antigen remains undetermined. No qualities accompany the bases; no much larger clone lies one base away.

Library prep was done by the immunoSEQ multiplex PCR assay. A mixture of 60 forward primers for TCR Vbeta segments and 13 reverse primers for TCR Jbeta segments was used in the multiplex PCR. Amplification of the CDR3 region of rearranged TCR beta genes was performed with a multiplex PCR assay on genomic DNA. Amplified TCR beta libraries were sequenced as 87-base-pair reads on the Illumina HiSeq System. The original pipeline was this. A later analysis tallied tens of millions of unique TCR beta chains across the 700 or so repertoires, and about 10 million of those chains were shared by two or more donors. A nearest-neighbor algorithm error-corrected the raw reads and collapsed the reads into unique sequences, merging closely related sequences to remove PCR and sequencing errors. To assign V, D and J gene segments, CDR3 sequences were aligned to IMGT reference sequences. For a sequence to be retained, at least a six-nucleotide match to both a V gene segment and a J gene segment was required. A rearrangement was called productive if the CDR3 had no stop codons and remained in frame with V and J, and every other rearrangement was called non-productive. Following IMGT convention, CDR3 was defined as the stretch from the second conserved V-encoded cysteine up to the conserved J-encoded phenylalanine. The earlier analysis of some 540 of the donors excluded any sequence lacking an unambiguous match to a single V gene segment. In an earlier analysis of 450 to 750 of the donors, a V segment was called functional when productive rearrangements were above 56.7%, and segregating when the standard deviation between donors exceeded 5%. To diagnose cytomegalovirus status from the catalog of TCR beta chain sequences, a statistical classification framework was built. V and J gene assignment, in a later analysis, came from comparing TCR nucleotide sequences with IMGT/GENE-DB human TR gene sequences. In a later analysis, CDR3 sequences and most-parsimonious VDJ recombination scenarios were assigned using the TCRdist pipeline. In a later analysis, every TCR beta chain was defined by the combination of its CDR3 amino acid sequence and its V-gene family, and reads without a unique V-gene family were dropped. In a later analysis, 500 to 650 highly shared, low-generation-probability nucleotide sequences were removed to address suspected cross-contamination and a sequencing artifact. In a later analysis, a clonal expansion index was calculated for each public chain from normalized within-repertoire ranks of inferred template counts. Generation probabilities in a later analysis came from a VDJ recombination model fitted to out-of-frame rearrangements, and those results were checked against IGoR. In a later analysis, TCR-TCR, TCR-HLA and TCR-CMV co-occurrence was scored with hypergeometric tests, and a repertoire-size bias correction was applied to TCR pairs. A later analysis estimated false discovery rates by permuting HLA or CMV assignments 20 times. In a later analysis, co-occurring TCRs were grouped with DBSCAN, and TCRdist sequence similarity was added when clustering was performed within HLA-allele-positive subsets. Repertoires with fewer than 30,000 or more than 120,000 public chains, plus five repertoires with anomalous nucleotide sharing, were excluded from co-occurrence clustering. Drawn from immuneACCESS, this table holds only the in-frame rearrangements with V and J called that TCRdb kept. Clones are partly lost; checked studies trace under half to an unresolved V gene and leave the rest unexplained. That table furnishes V, J and clone size, whereas the DNA furnished D and trimming. The sample profile shows 110,000 to 150,000 clones; roughly 79% of them were found once. About 2.8% of the sample is in the top ten clones.

The rearrangement combines TRBV29-1 with TRBJ2-3, with 7 central nucleotides matching TRBD1. The sequence derives from a male donor in good health and CMV-seronegative. The sequencing input was PBMCs. CDR3 reads: CSVERGPDTQYF. DNA sequence: TGCAGCGTTGAGAGGGGGCCAGATACGCAGTATTTT.